Listed here are 6 T cell receptor beta chains from one sample, sequenced in a study of regulatory T cells. The study, taken as a whole, reports: Hydrophobic residues at CDR3 positions 6 and 7 were enriched in conventional CD4+ T cells of CD3G-deficient patients.

Primers: 52 TRBV forward and 13 TRBJ reverse. Assay: immunoSEQ multiplex PCR; the TCRdb copy retains only in-frame clones and omits some. The table shows some 23,000 clones, with roughly 88% occurring only once. Their cognate antigens are unknown. The sequenced material came from conventional CD4+ T cells sorted from blood. These receptor sequences come from a child aged 5-17 years with CD3G deficiency.

This chain connects TRBV6-1 to TRBJ2-2; D gene uncertain. CDR3 length equals 13 residues. Trimming left V 2 bases short and J 8 bases short, with 9 bases between. Germline CDR1 MNHNS, CDR2 SASEGT. The CDR3 DNA reads TGTGCCAGCAGTGAATCTTGGCCGGGGGAGCTGTTTTTT. This gives the protein CASSESWPGELFF.

This chain connects TRBV28 to TRBJ2-2, with 9 bases identical to TRBD1. Germline lookup yields CDR1 MDHEN and CDR2 SYDVKM. The J segment lost 7 bases and the V segment lost 6 bases, leaving 6 bases of the junction unmatched. The CDR3 runs 14 residues. This CDR3 reads CASSRDRARGELFF. In DNA, the CDR3 is TGTGCCAGCAGCCGGGACAGGGCACGCGGGGAGCTGTTTTTT. The entire variable domain, with the rest obtained from reference TRBV28 and TRBJ2-2, is as follows: DVKVTQSSRYLVKRTGEKVFLECVQDMDHENMFWYRQDPGLGLRLIYFSYDVKMKEKGDIPEGYSVSREKKERFSLILESASTNQTSMYLCASSRDRARGELFFGEGSRLTVL.

V and J are TRBV5-1 and TRBJ1-1; D gene uncertain. CDR1 and CDR2 from the germline V gene are SGHRS and YFSETQ. V lost 0 bases and J 2 bases, leaving 8 bases between the germline ends. The CDR3 has 14 amino acids. The CDR3 DNA is TGCGCCAGCAGCTTGGGTACGTTCAACACTGAAGCTTTCTTT. Its translation: CASSLGTFNTEAFF.

The chain employs TRBV30 and TRBJ2-7; unclear D gene. CDR3 length equals 12 residues. Trimming pared 5 bases from V and 7 bases from J, leaving 15 bases between. Germline V CDR1 and CDR2: GTSNPN, SVGIG (reference sequence). The CDR3 here is CAWGPDHGEQYF. In DNA, the CDR3 is TGTGCCTGGGGGCCAGATCACGGGGAGCAGTACTTC.

V and J are TRBV7-9 and TRBJ2-2; D remains unclear. Trimming removed 1 base at V and 0 bases at J, with 6 bases between. Germline CDR1 is SEHNR and CDR2 is FQNEAQ (reference sequence). The CDR3 is made up of 15 amino acids. For the CDR3, the DNA is TGTGCCAGCAGCTTAGGCTGGACGAACACCGGGGAGCTGTTTTTT. Translating gives CASSLGWTNTGELFF.

The rearrangement uses TRBV11-2 and TRBJ1-1; a weak D match, TRBD1 (6 bases). The V and J ends lost 5 bases and 7 bases respectively, with 11 bases between them. In germline, CDR1 is SGHAT, CDR2 FQNNGV. The CDR3 loop spans 12 amino acids. The CDR3 coding sequence is TGTGCCAGCAGCCCCGCAGGGGATGAAGCTTTCTTT. Protein sequence: CASSPAGDEAFF.